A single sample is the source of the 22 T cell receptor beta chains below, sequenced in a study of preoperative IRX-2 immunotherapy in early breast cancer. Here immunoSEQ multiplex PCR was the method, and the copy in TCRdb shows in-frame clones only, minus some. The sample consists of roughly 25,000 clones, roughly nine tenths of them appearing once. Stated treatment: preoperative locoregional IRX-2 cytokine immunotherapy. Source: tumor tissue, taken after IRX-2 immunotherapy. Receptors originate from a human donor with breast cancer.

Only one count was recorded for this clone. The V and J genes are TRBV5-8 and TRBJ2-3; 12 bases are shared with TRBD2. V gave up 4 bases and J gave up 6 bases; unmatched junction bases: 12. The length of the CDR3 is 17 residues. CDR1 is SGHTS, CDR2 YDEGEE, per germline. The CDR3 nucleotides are TGTGCCAGCAGCCAAACGCCGGCTAGCGGGGGGGGTGATACGCAGTATTTT. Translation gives CASSQTPASGGGDTQYF.

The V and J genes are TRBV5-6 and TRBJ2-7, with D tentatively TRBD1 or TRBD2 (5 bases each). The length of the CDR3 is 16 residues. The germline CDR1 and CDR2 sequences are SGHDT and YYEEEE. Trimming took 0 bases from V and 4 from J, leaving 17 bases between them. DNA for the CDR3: TGTGCCAGCAGCTTGGCCGGGGCCAGTAGGAGTTACGAGCAGTACTTC. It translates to CASSLAGASRSYEQYF.

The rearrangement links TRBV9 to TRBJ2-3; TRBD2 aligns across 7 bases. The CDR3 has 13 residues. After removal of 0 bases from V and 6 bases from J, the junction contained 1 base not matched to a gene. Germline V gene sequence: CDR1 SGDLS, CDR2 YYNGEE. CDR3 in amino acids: CASSVARGDTQYF. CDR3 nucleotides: TGTGCCAGCAGCGTAGCGCGGGGGGATACGCAGTATTTT.

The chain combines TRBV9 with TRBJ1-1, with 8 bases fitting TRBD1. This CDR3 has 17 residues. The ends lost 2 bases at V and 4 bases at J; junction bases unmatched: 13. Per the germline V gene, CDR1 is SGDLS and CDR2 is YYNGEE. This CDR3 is CASSVDYRGERGTEAFF. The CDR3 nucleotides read TGTGCCAGCAGCGTCGATTACAGGGGGGAGCGGGGCACTGAAGCTTTCTTT.

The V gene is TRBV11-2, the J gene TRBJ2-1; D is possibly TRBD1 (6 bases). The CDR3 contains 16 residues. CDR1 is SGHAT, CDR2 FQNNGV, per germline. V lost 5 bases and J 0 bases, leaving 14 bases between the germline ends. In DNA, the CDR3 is TGTGCCAGCAGCCCATTGACAGGCCACTCCTACAATGAGCAGTTCTTC. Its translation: CASSPLTGHSYNEQFF.

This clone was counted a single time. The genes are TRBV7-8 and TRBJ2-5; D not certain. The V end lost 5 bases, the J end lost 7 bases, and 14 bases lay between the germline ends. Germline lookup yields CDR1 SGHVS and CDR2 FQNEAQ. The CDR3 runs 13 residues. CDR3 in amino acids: CASSGQAPRTQYF. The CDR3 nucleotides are TGTGCCAGCAGCGGGCAGGCTCCCAGGACCCAGTACTTC.

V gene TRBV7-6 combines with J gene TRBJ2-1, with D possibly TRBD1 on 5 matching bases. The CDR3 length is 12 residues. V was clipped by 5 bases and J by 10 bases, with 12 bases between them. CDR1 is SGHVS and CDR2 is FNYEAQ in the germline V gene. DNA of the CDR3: TGTGCCAGCAGCAACGACAGATCGGAGCAGTTCTTC. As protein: CASSNDRSEQFF.

CDR3 coding DNA: TGTGCCAGCTCACCACTTATGCCGGGGAGTTGGAGTGAGCAGTTCTTC. It specifies CASSPLMPGSWSEQFF. The V and J genes are TRBV18 and TRBJ2-1; a weak D match, TRBD2 (5 bases). Germline loops: CDR1 KGHSH, CDR2 LQKENI. V shed 1 base and J shed 9 bases, with 19 bases lying between them. This CDR3 region has 16 residues.

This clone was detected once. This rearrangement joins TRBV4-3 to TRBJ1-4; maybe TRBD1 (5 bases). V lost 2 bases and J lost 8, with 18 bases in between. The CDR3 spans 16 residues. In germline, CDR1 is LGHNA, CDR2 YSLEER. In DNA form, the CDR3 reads TGCGCCAGCAGCCAATTCACCGGGACGACTTACGAAAAACTGTTTTTT. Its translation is CASSQFTGTTYEKLFF.

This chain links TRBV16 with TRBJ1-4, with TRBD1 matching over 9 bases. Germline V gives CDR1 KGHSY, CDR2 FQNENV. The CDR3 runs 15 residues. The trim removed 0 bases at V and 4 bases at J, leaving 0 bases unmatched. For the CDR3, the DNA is TGTGCCAGCAGCCAATCGGGACAGGGTAATGAAAAACTGTTTTTT. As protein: CASSQSGQGNEKLFF.

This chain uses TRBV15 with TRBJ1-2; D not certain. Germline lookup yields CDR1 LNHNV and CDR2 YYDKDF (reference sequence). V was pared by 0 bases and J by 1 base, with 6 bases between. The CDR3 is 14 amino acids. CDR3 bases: TGTGCCACCAGCAGAGAGCGGGATAACTATGGCTACACCTTC. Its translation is CATSRERDNYGYTF.

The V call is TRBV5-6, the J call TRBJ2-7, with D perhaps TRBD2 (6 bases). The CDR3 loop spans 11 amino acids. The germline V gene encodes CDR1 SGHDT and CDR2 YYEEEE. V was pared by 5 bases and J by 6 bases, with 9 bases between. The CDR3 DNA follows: TGTGCCAGCAGGCGGGGTCTCGAGCAGTACTTC. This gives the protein CASRRGLEQYF.

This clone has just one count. The CDR3, as DNA: TGTGCCAGCAGCGAAAGGTGGGGGGACGCTGTAAACACCATATATTTT. Protein sequence: CASSERWGDAVNTIYF. V gene TRBV9 combines with J gene TRBJ1-3; D might be TRBD1 (5 bases). This CDR3 region has 16 residues. Trimming took 3 bases from V and 6 from J, leaving 19 bases between them. Germline-derived CDR1 and CDR2 are SGDLS and YYNGEE.

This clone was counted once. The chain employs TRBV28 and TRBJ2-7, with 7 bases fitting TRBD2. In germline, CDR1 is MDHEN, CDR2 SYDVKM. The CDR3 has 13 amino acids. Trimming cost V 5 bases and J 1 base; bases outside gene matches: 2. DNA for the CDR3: TGTGCCAGCAGTCCAGCGGGATCCTACGAGCAGTACTTC. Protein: CASSPAGSYEQYF.

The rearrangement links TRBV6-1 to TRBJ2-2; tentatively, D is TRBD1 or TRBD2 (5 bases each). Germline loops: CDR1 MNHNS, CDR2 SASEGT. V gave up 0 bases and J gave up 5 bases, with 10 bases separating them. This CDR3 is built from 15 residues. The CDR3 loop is CASSEALGETGELFF. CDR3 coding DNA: TGTGCCAGCAGTGAAGCATTGGGGGAGACCGGGGAGCTGTTTTTT.

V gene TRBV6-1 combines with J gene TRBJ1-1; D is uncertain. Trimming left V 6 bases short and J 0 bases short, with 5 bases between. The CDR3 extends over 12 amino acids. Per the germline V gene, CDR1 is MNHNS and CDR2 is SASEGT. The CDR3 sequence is CASSYMNTEAFF. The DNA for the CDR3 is TGTGCCAGCAGCTACATGAACACTGAAGCTTTCTTT.

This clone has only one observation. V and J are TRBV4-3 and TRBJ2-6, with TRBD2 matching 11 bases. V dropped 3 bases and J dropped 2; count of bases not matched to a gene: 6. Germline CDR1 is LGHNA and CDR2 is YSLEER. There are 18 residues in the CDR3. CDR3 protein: CASSHFSGGETGANVLTF. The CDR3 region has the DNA TGCGCCAGCAGCCACTTTAGCGGGGGGGAAACTGGGGCCAACGTCCTGACTTTC.

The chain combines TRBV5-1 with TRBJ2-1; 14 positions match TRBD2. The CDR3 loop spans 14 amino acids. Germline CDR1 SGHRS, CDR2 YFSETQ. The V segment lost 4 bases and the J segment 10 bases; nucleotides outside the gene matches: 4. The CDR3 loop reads CASSEGLAGVEQFF. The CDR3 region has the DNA TGCGCCAGCAGCGAGGGACTAGCGGGGGTCGAGCAGTTCTTC.

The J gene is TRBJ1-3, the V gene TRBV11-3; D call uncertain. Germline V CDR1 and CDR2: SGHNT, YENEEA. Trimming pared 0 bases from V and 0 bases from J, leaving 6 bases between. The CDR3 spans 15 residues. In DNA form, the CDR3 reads TGTGCCAGCAGCTTAGATTCGGCCTCTGGAAACACCATATATTTT. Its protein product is CASSLDSASGNTIYF.

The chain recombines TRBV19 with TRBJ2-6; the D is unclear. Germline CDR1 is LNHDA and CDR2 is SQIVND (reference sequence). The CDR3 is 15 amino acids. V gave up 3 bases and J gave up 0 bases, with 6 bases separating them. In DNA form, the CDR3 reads TGTGCCAGTAGTATGGGGAACTCTGGGGCCAACGTCCTGACTTTC. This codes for CASSMGNSGANVLTF.

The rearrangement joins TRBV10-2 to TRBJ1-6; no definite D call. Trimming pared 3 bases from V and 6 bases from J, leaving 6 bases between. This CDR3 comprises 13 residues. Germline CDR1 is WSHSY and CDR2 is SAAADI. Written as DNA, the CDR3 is TGCGCCAGCAGTGAATTGGCTAATTCACCCCTCCACTTT. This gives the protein CASSELANSPLHF.

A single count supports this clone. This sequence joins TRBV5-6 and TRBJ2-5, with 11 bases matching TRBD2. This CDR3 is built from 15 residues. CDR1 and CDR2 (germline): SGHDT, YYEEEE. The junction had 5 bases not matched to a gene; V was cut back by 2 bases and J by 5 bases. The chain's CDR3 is CASSFLAGGVETQYF. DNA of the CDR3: TGTGCCAGCAGCTTTCTAGCGGGAGGTGTTGAGACCCAGTACTTC.